This record concerns one T cell receptor beta chain sequence. TCRdb's copy holds only in-frame clones and misses some; the assay was immunoSEQ multiplex PCR. The sample lists over 95,000 clones; 91% were seen once. Trimming stripped 1 base from V and 3 bases from J, with 10 bases between. Germline V gene data show CDR1 as SGHTA and CDR2 as FQGNSA. CDR3 length: 15 amino acids. This entry is derived from a study of OX40 agonist ivuxolimab in advanced cancers. Study context: Aged 23 to 79 with a mean of approximately 60 years, they were around 85% male.

The rearrangement uses TRBV7-2 and TRBJ1-5; D possibly corresponds to TRBD1 (5 bases). The origin of this receptor is an adult with an advanced solid tumor such as melanoma, head and neck, liver or kidney cancer. The sequences come from CD4+ or CD8+ T cells sorted from blood, collected in a trial of the OX40 agonist ivuxolimab. CDR3 amino acids: CASSLVGGDNQPQHF. Here the CDR3 DNA reads TGTGCCAGCAGCTTAGTGGGGGGGGACAATCAGCCCCAGCATTTT.